This T cell receptor beta chain was sequenced in a study of chemoradiotherapy in HPV16-positive cancers. Notes on the study in general: Better recurrence-free survival went with HPV-responsive T-cell expansion in HPV16-positive patients.

Samples were taken several times over chemoradiotherapy. In regard to this clone: The antigen remains unidentified. At one end the junction does not follow the germline gene, possibly because of a read error.

TCRdb's copy holds only in-frame clones and misses some; the assay was immunoSEQ multiplex PCR. The table shows 9,000 to 10,000 clones, with 80% to 85% occurring only once. Specimen: blood, collected from a patient who underwent chemoradiotherapy. The TCR comes from a human donor with HPV-associated anogenital cancer.

The CDR3 coding sequence is TGTGCCGGCAGTGCCACAGGGTACCTCTATGGCTACACCTTC. Its translation is CAGSATGYLYGYTF. The chain carries TRBV6-5 and TRBJ1-2; TRBD1 might be the D (6 bases). The germline V gene encodes CDR1 MNHEY and CDR2 SVGAGI. This CDR3 has 14 amino acids.